The next 6 T cell receptor beta chains were all read from a single sample in a study of cytomegalovirus exposure and HLA in healthy donors (dated by TCRdb to the late 2010s). Libraries were built with the immunoSEQ multiplex PCR assay. The multiplex PCR relied on a mix of 60 forward primers for TCR Vbeta segments and 13 reverse primers for TCR Jbeta segments. TCRdb mirrors the immuneACCESS table, restricted to in-frame sequences. Some clones are absent from its copies; in checked studies, under half trace to an unresolved V gene, and the reason for the others is unknown. A total of more than 95,000 clones appear in this sample, around 68% of them only once. Clones ranked in the top ten supply approximately 3.9% of the sample. Source material: PBMCs. Receptor source: a man in his forties in good health and CMV-seropositive.

In its sample, this clone was seen once. The J gene is TRBJ2-7, the V gene TRBV5-6, with D tentatively TRBD2 (5 bases). The CDR3 extends over 16 amino acids. The V gene's germline CDR1 is SGHDT and CDR2 YYEEEE. Trimming took off 2 bases at V and 3 bases at J, with 18 bases between the two ends. The CDR3 DNA reads as TGTGCCAGCAGCTTAATGGAGGTAGTTCTTTACTACGAGCAGTACTTC. Its translation: CASSLMEVVLYYEQYF.

The rearrangement joins TRBV28 to TRBJ2-7, with D possibly TRBD1 on 6 matching bases. Germline CDR1 reads MDHEN; CDR2 reads SYDVKM. The CDR3 contains 11 residues. V was trimmed by 7 bases and J by 5 bases, leaving 9 bases between them. This CDR3 is CASNRVHEQYF. CDR3 bases: TGTGCCAGCAACAGGGTCCACGAGCAGTACTTC. Full variable domain (rest looked up from reference TRBV28 and TRBJ2-7): DVKVTQSSRYLVKRTGEKVFLECVQDMDHENMFWYRQDPGLGLRLIYFSYDVKMKEKGDIPEGYSVSREKKERFSLILESASTNQTSMYLCASNRVHEQYFGPGTRLTVT.

This clone occurred a few times. The chain carries TRBV11-1 and TRBJ1-4, with a possible D match to TRBD1 (5 bases). Trimming stripped 4 bases from V and 0 bases from J, with 9 bases between. The CDR3 has 15 amino acids. Germline V gives CDR1 SGHAT, CDR2 FQDESV (reference sequence). CDR3 loop: CASSSQGATNEKLFF. The CDR3 DNA reads TGTGCCAGCAGCTCTCAGGGCGCAACTAATGAAAAACTGTTTTTT.

V usage is TRBV27 and J usage is TRBJ1-1; 7 positions match TRBD1. CDR1 and CDR2 from the germline V gene are MNHEY and SMNVEV (reference sequence). The J segment lost 6 bases and the V segment lost 5 bases, leaving 6 bases of the junction unmatched. The CDR3 totals 13 residues. DNA of the CDR3: TGTGCCAGCAGTATAACAGGGGTAGCTGAAGCTTTCTTT. Amino acid sequence: CASSITGVAEAFF.

V gene TRBV7-2 combines with J gene TRBJ2-1; 10 nucleotides align to TRBD2. V was pared by 5 bases and J by 4 bases, with 14 bases of the junction left unmatched. Germline CDR1 is SGHTA and CDR2 is FQGNSA. The CDR3 has 18 residues. CDR3 DNA: TGTGCCAGCAGCCGGACTAGCGGCCTAATACGGCTATACAATGAGCAGTTCTTC. It yields the protein CASSRTSGLIRLYNEQFF.

The V call is TRBV27, the J call TRBJ2-1, with 8 bases that match TRBD1. This CDR3 region has 15 residues. The V gene end was trimmed by 1 base and the J gene end by 8 bases; junction bases not matched to a gene: 7. Germline values: CDR1 MNHEY, CDR2 SMNVEV (reference sequence). The CDR3 sequence: CASSLYRTGLHEQFF. The CDR3 DNA sequence: TGTGCCAGCAGTTTATATCGGACAGGGCTCCATGAGCAGTTCTTC.